This T cell receptor (beta chain) originates from a study of chemoradiotherapy in HPV16-positive cancers. Study-wide context: Candidate HPV-specific clones and shared TCR motifs came from a couple of HPV16-positive patients. Findings of the study overall: Candidate HPV-specific clones and E7-related TCR motifs grew in tumor during treatment.

As regards this clone: The antigen remains undetermined.

Assay used: immunoSEQ multiplex PCR; TCRdb lists only in-frame clones, some missing. The sample lists 25,000 to 30,000 clones; about 90% were seen once. Germline CDR1 and CDR2: MNHEY and SMNVEV (reference sequence). The CDR3 is made up of 13 amino acids. V dropped 5 bases and J dropped 5 bases, with 12 bases sitting between them. This receptor was identified in a human donor with HPV-associated anogenital cancer. This specimen consisted of blood, obtained from a patient who underwent chemoradiotherapy. The gene calls are TRBV27 and TRBJ2-5; TRBD1 is a possible D gene (6 bases). The chain's CDR3 is CASSTRRGETQYF. For the CDR3, the DNA is TGTGCCAGCAGTACAAGAAGGGGGGAGACCCAGTACTTC.